The 31 T cell receptor beta chains presented below share a single source sample, sequenced in a study of spatial heterogeneity in lung cancer (dated by TCRdb to about 2019). The time point label, as the study defines it: sample taken at primary tumor resection. These receptors are not linked to any known antigen. The library was built by means of 5' RACE. Instrument used: NextSeq 500. TCRdb reworked the public reads: Q25 trimming with fastp, MiXCR clone assembly, productive beta chains retained. Rows with a matching CDR3 protein are joined into one entry that keeps the most common DNA and genes. Within this sample are approximately 9,700 distinct CDR3 sequences, with around 9.3% of them counted one time only. The top ten hold roughly 13% of the sample. Study-wide findings and limitations: The tumor nonsynonymous mutation count correlated with the number of expanded intratumoral alpha and beta TCRs.

This sample comprised lung tumor tissue, obtained at surgery. The receptors stem from a female donor with early-stage non-small cell lung cancer.

This clonotype was observed at least ten times. The chain joins TRBV12-3 or TRBV12-4 to TRBJ2-3; perhaps TRBD2 as D (7 bases). The CDR3 totals 13 residues. Trimming left V 10 bases short and J 0 bases short, with 11 bases between. CDR3 DNA: TGTGCCACCAAGGGGGGGAGCACAGATACGCAGTATTTT. It specifies CATKGGSTDTQYF.

This clonotype was seen ten or more times. The J gene is TRBJ2-5, the V gene TRBV6-5; the D gene is possibly TRBD1 (7 bases). Trimming stripped 4 bases from V and 4 bases from J, with 13 bases between. Germline CDR1 and CDR2: MNHEY and SVGAGI. The CDR3 covers 14 residues. CDR3 bases: TGTGCCAGCAGTTGGGGCAGGGGGGTAGAGACCCAGTACTTC. As protein: CASSWGRGVETQYF.

This clonotype was detected ten times or more. V is TRBV12-3 or TRBV12-4 and J is TRBJ2-7; 11 bases fit TRBD2. The CDR3 covers 14 residues. V lost 5 bases and J lost 4; bases outside the gene matches: 4. CDR3 in DNA: TGTGCCAGCAGTACACTAGCGGGGGTATACGAGCAGTACTTC. Its protein is CASSTLAGVYEQYF.

There are many counts of this clonotype. The chain is built from TRBV6-6 and TRBJ1-1; D is perhaps TRBD1 (5 bases). Trimming left V 4 bases short and J 4 bases short, with 10 bases between. Germline loops: CDR1 MNHNY, CDR2 SVGAGI (reference sequence). This CDR3 comprises 13 residues. DNA for the CDR3: TGTGCCAGCAGTTTGGAGGGGCTCACTGAAGCTTTCTTT. Protein: CASSLEGLTEAFF.

The V and J genes are TRBV5-1 and TRBJ2-2, with 12 bases matching TRBD2. The V segment lost 4 bases and the J segment 0 bases; nucleotides outside the gene matches: 7. Germline assignment: CDR1 SGHRS and CDR2 YFSETQ. This CDR3 is 18 amino acids long. The CDR3 region has the DNA TGCGCCAGCAGCGAGACTAGCGGGGGAACCCCGAACACCGGGGAGCTGTTTTTT. Its protein is CASSETSGGTPNTGELFF.

This clonotype showed up many times. This chain uses TRBV12-3 or TRBV12-4 with TRBJ2-5; tentatively, D is TRBD2 (6 bases). V shed 5 bases and J shed 3 bases, with 16 bases lying between them. There are 15 residues in the CDR3. CDR3 loop: CASSPGWAGKETQYF. CDR3 sequence (DNA): TGTGCCAGCAGTCCCGGGTGGGCGGGAAAAGAGACCCAGTACTTC.

This clonotype was recorded at least ten times. The V and J genes are TRBV27 and TRBJ1-2; 8 bases fit TRBD1. Germline V gives CDR1 MNHEY, CDR2 SMNVEV (reference sequence). V dropped 6 bases and J dropped 8; count of bases not matched to a gene: 8. The length of the CDR3 is 13 residues. In DNA form, the CDR3 reads TGTGCCAGCAGCGACCCGACAGGGGAGGGCTACACCTTC. This encodes CASSDPTGEGYTF.

This clonotype has at least ten counts. V and J are TRBV11-2 and TRBJ2-3, with D perhaps matching TRBD2 (7 bases). This CDR3 region has 16 residues. V was shortened by 5 bases and J by 3 bases, with 18 bases between the two germline ends. Germline values: CDR1 SGHAT, CDR2 FQNNGV. The DNA for the CDR3 is TGTGCCAGCAGCCAAGGCATTCGGGGGGCAACAGATACGCAGTATTTT. Amino acids: CASSQGIRGATDTQYF.

The sample holds a few counts of this clonotype. The CDR3 DNA reads TGTGCCAGCAGTTTCAGTAGGACAGGGGGCGACGAGCAGTACTTC. This encodes CASSFSRTGGDEQYF. The chain has TRBV27 and TRBJ2-7; 11 positions match TRBD1. The V gene's germline CDR1 is MNHEY and CDR2 SMNVEV (reference sequence). Germline trimming cut 3 bases from V and 5 bases from J; bases unmatched to any gene: 6. The CDR3 totals 15 residues.

The gene calls are TRBV12-3 or TRBV12-4 and TRBJ2-4; no definite D call. The V end lost 0 bases, the J end lost 0 bases, and 3 bases lay between the germline ends. CDR3 length: 14 residues. CDR3 DNA: TGTGCCAGCAGTTTAGCTGTAGCCAAAAACATTCAGTACTTC. It translates to CASSLAVAKNIQYF.

This clonotype has a count of ten or more. V is TRBV6-2 or TRBV6-3 and J is TRBJ2-5, with 7 bases fitting TRBD1. J was trimmed by 4 bases and V by 5 bases; bases with no gene match: 4. CDR1 MNHEY and CDR2 SVGEGT come from the germline V gene. The CDR3 is 13 residues long. The CDR3 DNA follows: TGTGCCAGCAGTCTCCGGGACAGAGAGACCCAGTACTTC. Protein: CASSLRDRETQYF.

In this sample, this clonotype is medium-sized. The chain employs TRBV7-2 and TRBJ2-2; no firm D call. Germline CDR1 is SGHTA and CDR2 is FQGNSA. The germline V and J ends were trimmed by 6 bases and 2 bases, with 4 bases remaining between them. The CDR3 sequence is 12 residues long. The chain's CDR3 is CASRQNTGELFF. In nucleotides, the CDR3 is TGTGCCAGCAGACAAAACACCGGGGAGCTGTTTTTT.

This chain joins TRBV18 and TRBJ2-3; TRBD1 agrees at 9 bases. The V segment lost 4 bases and the J segment 3 bases; nucleotides outside the gene matches: 5. CDR1 and CDR2 from the germline V gene are KGHSH and LQKENI. This CDR3 region has 15 residues. CDR3 sequence: CASSRRDRDTDTQYF. CDR3 sequence (DNA): TGTGCCAGCTCACGCCGGGACAGGGATACAGATACGCAGTATTTT.

This clonotype was observed a few times. This chain connects TRBV10-3 to TRBJ1-2, with D tentatively TRBD1 (6 bases). Germline V gene data show CDR1 as ENHRY and CDR2 as SYGVKD. Trimming left V 6 bases short and J 4 bases short, with 12 bases between. The CDR3 sequence is 13 residues long. This chain's CDR3 is CAISPGQTYGYTF. Written as DNA, the CDR3 is TGTGCCATCAGCCCGGGACAAACCTATGGCTACACCTTC.

This clonotype is labeled medium-sized (0.01 to 0.1%). The rearrangement uses TRBV20-1 and TRBJ1-4; D gene ambiguous. CDR1 is DFQATT and CDR2 is SNEGSKA in the germline V gene (reference sequence). Trimming pared 0 bases from V and 5 bases from J, leaving 10 bases between. There are 14 residues in the CDR3. CDR3 region: CSAREIRGNEKLFF. In DNA form, the CDR3 reads TGCAGTGCTAGAGAGATCAGAGGGAATGAAAAACTGTTTTTT.

This clonotype was observed many times. The chain links TRBV10-2 to TRBJ2-7, with no clear D. CDR1 is WSHSY, CDR2 SAAADI, per germline. V gave up 7 bases and J gave up 0 bases, with 13 bases separating them. The CDR3 covers 14 residues. The CDR3 DNA follows: TGCGCCAGCAAATGGTCTGACAACTCCTACGAGCAGTACTTC. It codes for CASKWSDNSYEQYF.

Many counts were recorded for this clonotype. The V call is TRBV16, the J call TRBJ1-2; D gene ambiguous. V lost 0 bases and J 6 bases, leaving 11 bases between the germline ends. Germline loops: CDR1 KGHSY, CDR2 FQNENV. This CDR3 spans 14 amino acids. The CDR3 DNA sequence: TGTGCCAGCAGCCAATCTCCCCCCGCTGATGGCTACACCTTC. Residues: CASSQSPPADGYTF. The entire variable domain, with the rest obtained from reference TRBV16 and TRBJ1-2, is as follows: GEEVAQTPKHLVRGEGQKAKLYCAPIKGHSYVFWYQQVLKNEFKFLISFQNENVFDETGMPKERFSAKCLPNSPCSLEIQATKLEDSAVYFCASSQSPPADGYTFGSGTRLTVV.

This clonotype was seen many times. The V gene is TRBV20-1, the J gene TRBJ1-1; D might be TRBD1 (6 bases). V gave up 3 bases and J gave up 0 bases, with 8 bases separating them. CDR3 length: 13 amino acids. CDR1 is DFQATT and CDR2 is SNEGSKA in the germline V gene (reference sequence). CDR3 in DNA: TGCAGTGCTAGTGGACAGATGAACACTGAAGCTTTCTTT. Its protein product is CSASGQMNTEAFF.

This clonotype was seen ten or more times. This sequence joins TRBV18 and TRBJ1-1, with D perhaps matching TRBD1 (5 bases). The CDR3 has 13 residues. From germline, CDR1 is KGHSH and CDR2 LQKENI. Trimming shortened V by 7 bases and J by 4 bases, and 13 bases separated the two germline ends. The CDR3, as DNA: TGTGCCAGCTATCCGGGACTGGGCACTGAAGCTTTCTTT. It translates to CASYPGLGTEAFF.

This clonotype was picked up many times. The chain carries TRBV4-1 and TRBJ1-2; D not resolved. The V gene's germline CDR1 is MGHRA and CDR2 YSYEKL. The CDR3 sequence is 16 residues long. Trimming cost V 0 bases and J 3 bases, with 14 bases left between them. The CDR3 DNA is TGCGCCAGCAGCCAAGATATGGAGGGAAGCTACTATGGCTACACCTTC. It encodes CASSQDMEGSYYGYTF.

The chain uses TRBV10-3 and TRBJ1-2; TRBD1 matches at 8 bases. CDR1 and CDR2 (germline): ENHRY, SYGVKD. With V trimmed by 0 bases and J by 2 bases, 2 bases remained unmatched. CDR3 length equals 15 residues. This chain's CDR3 is CAISESQGANYGYTF. The CDR3 nucleotides read TGTGCCATCAGTGAGTCGCAGGGGGCGAACTATGGCTACACCTTC.

The J gene is TRBJ2-7, the V gene TRBV12-5; no reliable D call. CDR1 and CDR2 (germline): LGHNT, FRNRAP. There are 11 residues in the CDR3. With 11 bases removed from V and 4 bases from J, the gap between germline ends came to 12 bases. The CDR3 region is CASLSGYEQYF. The CDR3 DNA is TGTGCTTCCCTCTCCGGTTACGAGCAGTACTTC.

By its share, this clonotype is medium-sized. The V call is TRBV6-5, the J call TRBJ2-6; the match to TRBD2 covers 8 bases. Germline V gene data show CDR1 as MNHEY and CDR2 as SVGAGI. The CDR3 runs 19 residues. V shed 6 bases, J shed 0 bases, and the junction held 13 bases outside the gene matches. The CDR3 loop reads CASRPTRGLAGSGANVLTF. The CDR3 coding sequence is TGTGCCAGCAGACCCACCCGAGGACTAGCTGGCTCTGGGGCCAACGTCCTGACTTTC.

This clonotype was detected ten times or more. This sequence joins TRBV12-3 or TRBV12-4 and TRBJ1-5; 8 bases map to TRBD1. CDR3 length: 15 residues. V shed 5 bases, J shed 4 bases, and the junction held 7 bases outside the gene matches. In DNA form, the CDR3 reads TGTGCCAGCAGTCTATCCGGGACAGGTAATCAGCCCCAGCATTTT. It codes for CASSLSGTGNQPQHF.

This clonotype ranks as medium-sized. This chain links TRBV19 with TRBJ1-1; D gene ambiguous. Trimming pared 5 bases from V and 3 bases from J, leaving 4 bases between. The CDR3 covers 11 residues. Looked up from germline, CDR1 is LNHDA and CDR2 is SQIVND (reference sequence). The CDR3: CASSLDTEAFF. The CDR3 nucleotides read TGTGCCAGTAGTCTGGACACTGAAGCTTTCTTT.

This clonotype turned up a few times. Written as DNA, the CDR3 is TGTGCCAGCAGTTCCCGAGAGGGCCGGGTTGGGCAGCCCCAGCATTTT. Translating gives CASSSREGRVGQPQHF. The chain recombines TRBV2 with TRBJ1-5; no reliable D call. The V gene lost 5 bases and the J gene lost 7 bases, with 21 bases spanning the gap. Germline V gene sequence: CDR1 SNHLY, CDR2 FYNNEI. This CDR3 has 16 amino acids.

The rearrangement joins TRBV28 to TRBJ1-1; the D is unclear. Germline V gene data show CDR1 as MDHEN and CDR2 as SYDVKM. The V end lost 0 bases, the J end lost 7 bases, and 9 bases lay between the germline ends. The CDR3 is 13 residues long. This CDR3 reads CASSLWADNEAFF. CDR3 nucleotide sequence: TGTGCCAGCAGTTTATGGGCAGACAATGAAGCTTTCTTT.

There are many counts of this clonotype. J is TRBJ1-4 and V is TRBV3-1; 8 bases are a match to TRBD1. This CDR3 spans 13 amino acids. V gave up 4 bases and J gave up 7 bases; unmatched junction bases: 2. Germline V gives CDR1 LGHDT, CDR2 YNNKEL (reference sequence). CDR3 sequence: CASSLDRVEKLFF. The CDR3 nucleotides are TGTGCCAGCAGCCTGGACAGGGTTGAAAAACTGTTTTTT.

This clonotype was seen many times. The chain joins TRBV2 to TRBJ2-3, with 7 bases identical to TRBD1. Germline assignment: CDR1 SNHLY and CDR2 FYNNEI. The CDR3 spans 14 residues. J was trimmed by 4 bases and V by 5 bases; bases with no gene match: 6. In nucleotides, the CDR3 is TGTGCCAGCAGTATGACAGGGCGCCCAGATACGCAGTATTTT. Protein product: CASSMTGRPDTQYF.

The chain uses TRBV6-9 and TRBJ2-2, with D tentatively TRBD1 (5 bases). The V gene's germline CDR1 is MNHGY and CDR2 SVAAGI. V was clipped by 2 bases and J by 3 bases, with 19 bases between them. This CDR3 comprises 18 residues. The CDR3 loop is CASSYVNKGQRDTGELFF. CDR3 nucleotide sequence: TGTGCCAGCAGTTATGTCAACAAGGGGCAAAGGGACACCGGGGAGCTGTTTTTT.

This clonotype was counted a few times. The gene calls are TRBV29-1 and TRBJ2-1; D may be TRBD2 (5 bases). The CDR3 extends over 11 amino acids. CDR1 is SQVTM and CDR2 is ANQGSEA in the germline V gene. The V end lost 6 bases, the J end lost 7 bases, and 10 bases lay between the germline ends. CDR3 residues: CSVHRGNEQFF. CDR3 DNA: TGCAGCGTCCACCGGGGAAATGAGCAGTTCTTC.